This TCR beta chain was obtained from a study of T cell responses to AZD1222 COVID-19 vaccine. This clone was observed once. Deletions cut 5 bases from V and 6 bases from J, with 16 bases between. This CDR3 contains 14 residues. Germline CDR1 MNHEY, CDR2 SVGAGI. Clones were sequenced by immunoSEQ multiplex PCR, and TCRdb holds only the in-frame ones, with some missing. The sample records 100,000 to 120,000 clones, around 90% being singletons. Specimen: peripheral blood, collected on day 0 of AZD1222 vaccination. This sequence was found in an adult in good health. This rearrangement joins TRBV6-5 to TRBJ1-2; D ambiguous. The CDR3 DNA sequence: TGTGCCAGCAGTCAGGCCGGAACAGCCGATGGCTACACCTTC. Encoded protein: CASSQAGTADGYTF.